This TCR beta chain originates from a study of CD8 T cells in ankylosing spondylitis. To note about this clonotype: Its matching antigen is unknown.

TCR beta libraries were made by quantitative 5'-RACE with molecular barcodes. TCRdb passed the 5' RACE reads through MiXCR, listing each CDR3 protein once. The sample carries fewer than 400,000 distinct CDR3 sequences, 8% recorded once. V shed 7 bases and J shed 5 bases, with 18 bases lying between them. The CDR3 has 15 amino acids. Germline V lookup: CDR1 SNHLY, CDR2 FYNNEI. Findings and limits, study-wide: There was reportedly significant enrichment of clones that were disease-linked in matched ankylosing spondylitis synovial fluid. Characteristic of ankylosing spondylitis blood, it appeared, was a TCR beta motif comprising about 8 highly homologous variants. Disease-associated clonotypes exhibited CD8+ identity and were relatively infrequent in peripheral blood.

This rearrangement joins TRBV2 to TRBJ2-1, with D possibly called TRBD1 or TRBD2 (5 bases each). The source is a male donor with ankylosing spondylitis. The sequenced sample consisted of blood, either unsorted or a sorted T cell fraction (not recorded which). The CDR3 reads CASTPDGTQDNEQFF. Here the CDR3 DNA reads TGTGCCAGCACCCCGGACGGGACCCAAGACAATGAGCAGTTCTTC. Full variable domain (remainder filled in from reference TRBV2 and TRBJ2-1): EPEVTQTPSHQVTQMGQEVILRCVPISNHLYFYWYRQILGQKVEFLVSFYNNEISEKSEIFDDQFSVERPDGSNFTLKIRSTKLEDSAMYFCASTPDGTQDNEQFFGPGTRLTVL.